Below are 3 T cell receptor beta chains sequenced from a single sample in a study of long-term antiretroviral therapy in people with HIV. This was the immunoSEQ v3.0 assay at survey level. Method: immunoSEQ multiplex PCR; TCRdb's copy keeps in-frame clones and lacks some. The repertoire holds more than 25,000 clones, with over 90% as singletons. This specimen was unsorted PBMCs, taken less than 6.8 years after starting antiretroviral therapy. The receptors stem from a middle-aged woman with HIV.

The J gene is TRBJ1-4, the V gene TRBV4-3, with 7 nucleotides matching TRBD1. Losses at the gene ends were 4 bases for V and 5 bases for J; bases not matched to a gene: 7. Germline CDR1 LGHNA, CDR2 YSLEER. The CDR3 covers 15 residues. The CDR3 DNA is TGCGCCAGCAGCCCAGGGACAGTCCGAAATGAAAAACTGTTTTTT. This codes for CASSPGTVRNEKLFF.

This chain links TRBV7-3 with TRBJ2-2; 8 nucleotides agree with TRBD2. V shed 5 bases, J shed 5 bases, and the junction held 10 bases outside the gene matches. CDR3 length: 16 residues. The V gene's germline CDR1 is SGHTA and CDR2 FQGTGA. The CDR3 loop is CASSTSGGPGTGELFF. Here the CDR3 DNA reads TGTGCCAGCAGCACCAGCGGGGGACCAGGGACCGGGGAGCTGTTTTTT.

As for this clone: Because it lacks the conserved phenylalanine or tryptophan at the end, this CDR3 is likely a read error. Because the CDR3's place on the DNA is in doubt, the DNA is left out and the CDR3 is given as listed by TCRdb. The CDR3 loop reads CASSQSRVPG. The chain employs TRBV4-3 and TRBJ1-5. Both ends counted, the CDR3 spans 10 residues. CDR1 is LGHNA and CDR2 is YSLEER in the germline V gene.